The clone carrying this T cell receptor (beta chain) has more than one count but fewer than ten. Unique molecular identifiers were present on the cDNA, which also gained a universal primer site by template switching. TCRdb itself ran the 5' RACE reads through MiXCR, one entry per CDR3 protein. The sample contains more than 600,000 distinct CDR3 sequences, approximately 18% of which appear only once. The data originate from a study of identical twins. This CDR3 has 14 amino acids. The V end lost 7 bases, the J end lost 7 bases, and 16 bases lay between the germline ends. These data were likewise used in another study, on T cells expressing NK-cell markers. From that study: In about six donors, dominant NKG2C+ clonotypes were roughly 1.0-8% of CD8+ T cells.

The J gene is TRBJ2-2, the V gene TRBV12-3 or TRBV12-4, with D perhaps assigned TRBD1 or TRBD2 (6 bases each). This TCR derives from a woman between 18 and 29 years old in good health. Sequenced sample: PBMCs. The CDR3 nucleotides are TGTGCCAGCATGGAGTGGGGGGCAGGCGGGGAGCTGTTTTTT. Its protein is CASMEWGAGGELFF.